This TCR beta chain was recovered during a study of T cell repertoires in cytomegalovirus infection. In the study overall: Researchers turned to recently identified HLA-C-restricted CMV epitopes as well as well-studied HLA-B-restricted ones. Both a matching HLA type and CMV infection were indicated by public TCR beta signatures.

CDR1 is MNHEY and CDR2 is SMNVEV in the germline V gene (reference sequence). The CDR3 consists of 16 residues. The study, taken as a whole, reports: The ex vivo response was dominated by HLA-C-restricted CMV-specific TCR beta clonotypes.

Each CDR3 protein is one row after TCRdb ran MiXCR on the reads. Among some 800,000 distinct CDR3 sequences listed, around 29% were seen once. Comment on this clonotype: Its antigen remains unidentified. One end of the junction varies from germline; a read error may be responsible.

Specimen: cultured CD8+ T cells from PBMCs, collected from culture after CMV antigen stimulation. The sequence came from a human donor in good health (CMV status not recorded). Some clones in this sample may be carry-over from other donors' samples. V gene TRBV27 combines with J gene TRBJ2-3; TRBD1 matches 7 bases. The CDR3 nucleotides are TGTGCCAACAGTCCTGAAGGGGGCGCCGGAGGAGATACGCAGTATTTT. Its protein is CANSPEGGAGGDTQYF.